What follows are 25 T cell receptor beta chains derived from one specimen sequenced in a study of human T cells and chemical hapten exposure. Time point here: pre-sensitization, week 0. Treatment noted: therapeutic diphenylcyclopropenone sensitization with weekly scalp DPC. TCRdb re-called the RACE reads through MiXCR, storing one row per CDR3 protein. Here the sample spans a few hundred thousand distinct CDR3 sequences, 4.5% to 7% being singletons. Here the sequenced sample was whole blood, taken in connection with sensitization to the hapten diphenylcyclopropenone (DPC). These receptors came from a young woman with alopecia areata. Some clones in this sample may be carry-over from other donors' samples.

This clonotype was detected ten times or more. V is TRBV12-3 or TRBV12-4 and J is TRBJ2-2; no reliable D call. Trimming took 5 bases from V and 1 from J, leaving 8 bases between them. The CDR3 sequence is 14 residues long. The CDR3 coding sequence is TGTGCCAGCAGTCCCTATGGGAACACCGGGGAGCTGTTTTTT. This sequence encodes CASSPYGNTGELFF.

V usage is TRBV10-3 and J usage is TRBJ2-7, with D unresolved. Germline CDR1 is ENHRY and CDR2 is SYGVKD. Deletions cut 2 bases from V and 0 bases from J, with 2 bases between. The CDR3 consists of 12 residues. In DNA, the CDR3 is TGTGCCATCAGTGAGGCCTCCTACGAGCAGTACTTC. As protein: CAISEASYEQYF.

This clonotype was seen only a few times. CDR3 protein: CASPRLTDQNTGELFF. The CDR3 region has the DNA TGTGCCAGCCCTAGGCTGACAGACCAGAACACCGGGGAGCTGTTTTTT. The chain links TRBV2 to TRBJ2-2, with TRBD1 as a possible D gene (5 bases). Germline V gene data show CDR1 as SNHLY and CDR2 as FYNNEI. Trimming cost V 8 bases and J 1 base, with 17 bases left between them. This CDR3 has 16 residues.

This clonotype was detected ten times or more. The chain recombines TRBV12-5 with TRBJ1-3; D not certain. Germline V gene data show CDR1 as LGHNT and CDR2 as FRNRAP. The CDR3 loop spans 13 amino acids. V lost 7 bases, J lost 0 bases, and 7 bases lay in between. The CDR3 DNA follows: TGTGCTAGTGAAAAGAGCTCTGGAAACACCATATATTTT. This gives the protein CASEKSSGNTIYF.

The chain joins TRBV12-3 or TRBV12-4 to TRBJ2-5; 13 bases align to TRBD2. With V trimmed by 1 base and J by 2 bases, 7 bases remained unmatched. The CDR3 is 18 residues long. The CDR3 DNA follows: TGTGCCAGCAGTTTAGGGGTCCCGGGACTAGCGGGGCAAGAGACCCAGTACTTC. It encodes CASSLGVPGLAGQETQYF.

V gene TRBV12-3 or TRBV12-4 combines with J gene TRBJ1-5; 7 bases align to TRBD1. This CDR3 has 14 amino acids. V lost 5 bases to trimming and J lost 2 bases; unmatched junction nucleotides: 3. The CDR3 DNA sequence: TGTGCCAGCAGTGACAGGGTTGGCAATCAGCCCCAGCATTTT. It is translated as CASSDRVGNQPQHF.

The chain combines TRBV5-6 with TRBJ2-1; no reliable D call. V was trimmed by 0 bases and J by 0 bases, leaving 16 bases between them. The germline gives CDR1 SGHDT, CDR2 YYEEEE. The CDR3 length is 18 residues. CDR3 region: CASSLDRRDRSSYNEQFF. The CDR3 nucleotides are TGTGCCAGCAGCTTGGATAGACGAGACCGGAGCTCCTACAATGAGCAGTTCTTC.

This clonotype showed up many times. The V gene is TRBV7-6, the J gene TRBJ1-3, with D tentatively TRBD1 (6 bases). Trimming left V 6 bases short and J 4 bases short, with 16 bases between. The CDR3 has 15 amino acids. Germline V gene data show CDR1 as SGHVS and CDR2 as FNYEAQ. CDR3 in amino acids: CASRQIDRFGNTIYF. CDR3 nucleotides: TGTGCCAGCAGGCAGATCGACAGGTTCGGAAACACCATATATTTT.

The rearrangement joins TRBV28 to TRBJ2-5, with TRBD1 matching over 7 bases. Per germline, CDR1 MDHEN and CDR2 SYDVKM. V was pared by 4 bases and J by 5 bases, with 10 bases of the junction left unmatched. CDR3 length equals 15 residues. The CDR3 nucleotides are TGTGCCAGCAGTTCGCAGGGGGATTCTTCGGAGACCCAGTACTTC. It translates to CASSSQGDSSETQYF.

This clonotype was seen at least ten times. V usage is TRBV20-1 and J usage is TRBJ1-5, with 7 bases lining up with TRBD1. Germline trimming cut 6 bases from V and 6 bases from J; bases unmatched to any gene: 8. CDR1 is DFQATT, CDR2 SNEGSKA, per germline (reference sequence). The CDR3 is made up of 13 amino acids. The CDR3 is CSAQRGRGQPQHF. DNA of the CDR3: TGCAGTGCACAGAGGGGGCGCGGTCAGCCCCAGCATTTT.

This clonotype was seen repeatedly, ten times or more. This chain joins TRBV7-8 and TRBJ1-2, with TRBD1 identical over 8 bases. This CDR3 has 13 amino acids. The V gene end was trimmed by 4 bases and the J gene end by 4 bases; junction bases not matched to a gene: 2. CDR1 and CDR2 from the germline V gene are SGHVS and FQNEAQ. The CDR3 loop is CASSSGGRYGYTF. For the CDR3, the DNA is TGTGCCAGCAGCTCAGGGGGCCGCTATGGCTACACCTTC.

This clonotype came up many times. CDR3 region: CASSHRDTSYEQYF. The CDR3 region has the DNA TGTGCCAGCAGCCACCGGGACACCTCCTACGAGCAGTACTTC. The chain has TRBV7-9 and TRBJ2-7; tentative D call: TRBD1 (6 bases). V shed 5 bases and J shed 0 bases, with 11 bases lying between them. The germline V gene encodes CDR1 SEHNR and CDR2 FQNEAQ (reference sequence). The CDR3 loop spans 14 amino acids. Using reference TRBV7-9 and TRBJ2-7 for the parts outside the CDR3, the full variable domain is DTGVSQNPRHKITKRGQNVTFRCDPISEHNRLYWYRQTLGQGPEFLTYFQNEAQLEKSRLLSDRFSAERPKGSFSTLEIQRTEQGDSAMYLCASSHRDTSYEQYFGPGTRLTVT.

The chain employs TRBV2 and TRBJ1-1, with D possibly being TRBD1 (6 bases). In germline, CDR1 is SNHLY, CDR2 FYNNEI. The CDR3 extends over 14 amino acids. Trimming left V 3 bases short and J 5 bases short, with 13 bases between. The CDR3 region has the DNA TGTGCCAGCAGTGACGGGGGCCCGCTGACTGAAGCTTTCTTT. It specifies CASSDGGPLTEAFF. Supplemented by reference TRBV2 and TRBJ1-1, the full variable domain reads EPEVTQTPSHQVTQMGQEVILRCVPISNHLYFYWYRQILGQKVEFLVSFYNNEISEKSEIFDDQFSVERPDGSNFTLKIRSTKLEDSAMYFCASSDGGPLTEAFFGQGTRLTVV.

The V call is TRBV4-3, the J call TRBJ1-1; a possible D gene is TRBD1 (5 bases). There are 14 residues in the CDR3. V gave up 4 bases and J gave up 4 bases, with 13 bases separating them. Germline V gene lookup returns CDR1 LGHNA and CDR2 YSLEER. CDR3 DNA sequence: TGCGCCAGCAGCCCTTATAATGGGGCCACTGAAGCTTTCTTT. It codes for CASSPYNGATEAFF.

This clonotype was counted a few times. V usage is TRBV27 and J usage is TRBJ1-1, with D possibly being TRBD1 (6 bases). Germline loops: CDR1 MNHEY, CDR2 SMNVEV (reference sequence). The CDR3 length is 15 residues. Trimming cost V 2 bases and J 0 bases, with 10 bases left between them. The CDR3 nucleotides read TGTGCCAGCAGTTTACGCGGACAGATGAACACTGAAGCTTTCTTT. This translates into CASSLRGQMNTEAFF.

This rearrangement joins TRBV7-8 to TRBJ2-5; TRBD2 aligns across 7 bases. The CDR3 covers 14 residues. V lost 4 bases and J lost 2; bases outside the gene matches: 4. CDR1 is SGHVS, CDR2 FQNEAQ, per germline. In nucleotides, the CDR3 is TGTGCCAGCAGCTGGGCTAGCGGACAAGAGACCCAGTACTTC. Translating gives CASSWASGQETQYF.

This clonotype has more than one count but fewer than ten. J is TRBJ2-3 and V is TRBV6-5; D gene ambiguous. CDR1 and CDR2 (germline): MNHEY, SVGAGI. The V gene lost 0 bases and the J gene lost 7 bases, with 11 bases spanning the gap. The CDR3 covers 14 residues. The CDR3 nucleotides read TGTGCCAGCAGTTACTCCATCGAGGATTATACGCAGTATTTT. Translating it yields CASSYSIEDYTQYF.

The sample holds many counts of this clonotype. The chain carries TRBV28 and TRBJ2-2; 8 nucleotides agree with TRBD1. J was trimmed by 0 bases and V by 10 bases; bases with no gene match: 4. This CDR3 is built from 14 residues. The germline gives CDR1 MDHEN, CDR2 SYDVKM. CDR3 sequence: CATRTGPNTGELFF. The CDR3 DNA follows: TGTGCCACCCGGACAGGGCCGAACACCGGGGAGCTGTTTTTT.

This rearrangement joins TRBV3-1 to TRBJ2-1; D ambiguous. Trimming pared 3 bases from V and 9 bases from J, leaving 6 bases between. Germline CDR1 reads LGHDT; CDR2 reads YNNKEL (reference sequence). CDR3 length: 11 residues. The CDR3 DNA reads as TGTGCCAGCAGCCATAGTGGTGAGCAGTTCTTC. It specifies CASSHSGEQFF.

The V and J genes are TRBV5-1 and TRBJ2-1; 9 nucleotides line up with TRBD2. With V trimmed by 4 bases and J by 7 bases, 12 bases remained unmatched. CDR1 is SGHRS and CDR2 is YFSETQ in the germline V gene. The CDR3 runs to 16 residues. The CDR3 protein is CASSPSGGLGGNEQFF. The CDR3 DNA reads as TGCGCCAGCAGCCCCAGCGGGGGGCTTGGGGGGAATGAGCAGTTCTTC.

The V call is TRBV10-3, the J call TRBJ1-2; 9 positions match TRBD1. CDR3 length: 17 amino acids. With V trimmed by 7 bases and J by 4 bases, 16 bases remained unmatched. From germline, CDR1 is ENHRY and CDR2 SYGVKD. This CDR3 reads CAITEMVYRGRSYGYTF. The CDR3 DNA is TGTGCCATCACTGAAATGGTGTACAGGGGGCGCAGCTATGGCTACACCTTC.

The rearrangement uses TRBV7-8 and TRBJ2-3; D not resolved. Germline values: CDR1 SGHVS, CDR2 FQNEAQ. The CDR3 contains 15 residues. The V gene lost 1 base and the J gene lost 3 bases, with 11 bases spanning the gap. CDR3 coding DNA: TGTGCCAGCAGCTTAGGTGGGCAGTGGACAGATACGCAGTATTTT. This translates into CASSLGGQWTDTQYF.

This clonotype was observed a few times. The rearrangement uses TRBV12-3 or TRBV12-4 and TRBJ1-1; weak D call: TRBD1 (5 bases). The CDR3 contains 15 residues. Between the trimmed V and J ends, which lost 1 base and 4 bases, there was a span of 13 bases. CDR3 protein: CASSLDYKGRTEAFF. In DNA form, the CDR3 reads TGTGCCAGCAGTTTAGATTATAAGGGGCGCACTGAAGCTTTCTTT.

Only a few counts were recorded for this clonotype. The V call is TRBV7-9, the J call TRBJ2-3, with no clear D. V dropped 4 bases and J dropped 0 bases, with 11 bases sitting between them. Germline CDR1 is SEHNR and CDR2 is FQNEAQ (reference sequence). The CDR3 runs 15 residues. CDR3 DNA sequence: TGTGCCAGCAGCTCCCGATTGGGTAGCACAGATACGCAGTATTTT. Translation: CASSSRLGSTDTQYF.

Remarks on this clonotype: The junction differs from germline at one of its ends, possibly a read error. The chain joins TRBV25-1 to TRBJ2-5; D is perhaps TRBD1 (6 bases). CDR3 length: 14 residues. Germline V gives CDR1 MGHDK, CDR2 SYGVNS. CDR3 nucleotide sequence: TGTGCCAGCAGTACCGACAGGTCCCAAGGGACCCAGTACTTC. Encoded protein: CASSTDRSQGTQYF.